These 10 T cell receptor beta chains originate from one sample sequenced in a study of cytomegalovirus exposure and HLA in healthy donors (dated by TCRdb to about 2017). Library preparation used the immunoSEQ multiplex PCR assay. For the multiplex PCR, a mixture combining 60 forward primers for TCR Vbeta segments and 13 reverse primers for TCR Jbeta segments was used. The clones in this table, taken by TCRdb from immuneACCESS, are in-frame only. Not every clone is retained; where verified, under half of the shortfall comes from an unresolved V gene, and the cause of the rest is unknown. The sample records fewer than 200,000 clones, around 80% of which are singletons. The ten top clones hold 2.1% of the sample. The source material was PBMCs. These TCRs come from a man aged 40-55 years in good health and CMV-seronegative.

The V call is TRBV19, the J call TRBJ2-7; maybe TRBD1 (5 bases). The CDR3 is 14 residues long. Germline loops: CDR1 LNHDA, CDR2 SQIVND (reference sequence). The V gene lost 1 base and the J gene lost 2 bases, with 9 bases spanning the gap. Written as DNA, the CDR3 is TGTGCCAGTAGTATAGGTACAGGCCCCTACGAGCAGTACTTC. It encodes CASSIGTGPYEQYF.

The chain uses TRBV5-4 and TRBJ2-5, with D possibly TRBD2 on 7 matching bases. CDR1 and CDR2 from the germline V gene are SGHNT and YYREEE (reference sequence). This CDR3 has 16 amino acids. V lost 1 base to trimming and J lost 6 bases, with 19 bases between them. Written as DNA, the CDR3 is TGTGCCAGCAGCTTGTCAGCTAGCGAGGGGGGGAAGACCCAGTACTTC. Encoded protein: CASSLSASEGGKTQYF.

The chain joins TRBV28 to TRBJ2-1; 16 nucleotides line up with TRBD2. Germline V gene sequence: CDR1 MDHEN, CDR2 SYDVKM. The trim removed 6 bases at V and 9 bases at J, leaving 8 bases unmatched. The CDR3 extends over 16 amino acids. The CDR3 region has the DNA TGTGCCAGCAGCGGGACTAGCGGGAGGGCCGGGGGTGAGCAGTTCTTC. Residues: CASSGTSGRAGGEQFF.

V gene TRBV5-1 combines with J gene TRBJ2-7; TRBD1 agrees at 9 bases. V shed 0 bases and J 2 bases; nucleotides not matched to a gene: 0. Germline CDR1 reads SGHRS; CDR2 reads YFSETQ. This CDR3 contains 14 residues. DNA of the CDR3: TGCGCCAGCAGCTTGGACAGGGGGCCCTACGAGCAGTACTTC. It is translated as CASSLDRGPYEQYF.

The V call is TRBV9, the J call TRBJ2-2; TRBD1 matches 9 bases. Per the germline V gene, CDR1 is SGDLS and CDR2 is YYNGEE. The junction had 4 bases not matched to a gene; V was cut back by 1 base and J by 6 bases. The CDR3 has 15 residues. The DNA of the CDR3 is TGTGCCAGCAGCGTAATAGGGACAGGGTCCGGGGAGCTGTTTTTT. Its translation is CASSVIGTGSGELFF.

J is TRBJ2-2 and V is TRBV6-1; no definite D call. This CDR3 comprises 13 residues. The V end lost 1 base, the J end lost 4 bases, and 4 bases lay between the germline ends. Germline V gene data show CDR1 as MNHNS and CDR2 as SASEGT. The DNA for the CDR3 is TGTGCCAGCAGTGAAGGTCTCACCGGGGAGCTGTTTTTT. Amino acids: CASSEGLTGELFF.

The chain recombines TRBV5-1 with TRBJ2-7; TRBD2 aligns across 9 bases. The CDR3 has 13 residues. The V and J ends lost 0 bases and 6 bases, in that order; junction bases with no gene match: 1. Germline CDR1 is SGHRS and CDR2 is YFSETQ. This CDR3 reads CASSLGGGVEQYF. The CDR3 coding sequence is TGCGCCAGCAGCTTGGGCGGGGGGGTCGAGCAGTACTTC.

About this clone itself: In the same sample, other DNA sequences code for this CDR3. The chain couples TRBV19 to TRBJ1-5; TRBD1 aligns across 7 bases. The V gene's germline CDR1 is LNHDA and CDR2 SQIVND (reference sequence). The CDR3 is 17 residues long. The ends lost 9 bases at V and 2 bases at J; junction bases unmatched: 16. CDR3 region: CASTGTAQNIRNQPQHF. CDR3 DNA: TGTGCCAGCACCGGGACAGCCCAAAATATCCGCAATCAGCCCCAGCATTTT.

The rearrangement uses TRBV6-1 and TRBJ2-3; D perhaps matches TRBD1 (6 bases). Per germline, CDR1 MNHNS and CDR2 SASEGT. Trimming pared 5 bases from V and 4 bases from J, leaving 13 bases between. There are 14 residues in the CDR3. DNA of the CDR3: TGTGCCAGCAGTCCCGACAGGATTTCAGATACGCAGTATTTT. Translation gives CASSPDRISDTQYF.

Remarks on this clone: Different DNA sequences within this sample yield the same CDR3. The V gene is TRBV15, the J gene TRBJ1-1; tentatively, D is TRBD1 (5 bases). The length of the CDR3 is 14 residues. Germline V gives CDR1 LNHNV, CDR2 YYDKDF (reference sequence). Trimming stripped 0 bases from V and 2 bases from J, with 7 bases between. The CDR3: CATSRDRVNTEAFF. The CDR3 DNA is TGTGCCACCAGCAGAGACAGGGTTAACACTGAAGCTTTCTTT.